A single TCR beta chain is shown here with its context. The V and J ends lost 6 bases and 8 bases respectively, with 17 bases between them. The CDR3 sequence is 14 residues long. Germline V CDR1 and CDR2: MNHEY, SVGAGI. These data come from a study of blood T cells in healthy people across ages. Whole-study context: Template switching caught about one barcoded beta molecule for each two T cells.

A second roughly 6 to 12 cycle PCR used barcoded and J-beta primers. Template switching added a 12-random-nucleotide identifier to every cDNA molecule. TCRdb processed the 5' RACE reads anew with MiXCR; each CDR3 protein has one entry. The table shows 650,000 or so distinct CDR3 sequences, with over 40% occurring only once. The receptor was isolated from an elderly woman in good health. V and J are TRBV6-5 and TRBJ2-1; D is tentatively TRBD1 or TRBD2 (5 bases each). Sequenced: blood. This CDR3 reads CASSQTTGLDEQFF. For the CDR3, the DNA is TGTGCCAGCAGCCAAACAACGGGGCTCGATGAGCAGTTCTTC.